The 28 T cell receptor beta chains reported below all come from one sample, sequenced in a study of T cells in Graves' hyperthyroidism and ophthalmopathy. The TCR beta CDR3 regions underwent amplification using RNA transcripts as the source. HTBI primers were used for first-round RT-PCR of the TCR CDR3. TCRdb redid the calling of the multiplex PCR reads with MiXCR, one entry per CDR3 protein. The sample contains about 560,000 distinct CDR3 sequences, 16% of which appear only once. The specimen was blood. The receptors derive from a woman aged 18-29 years with Graves' hyperthyroidism.

This clonotype was detected many times. This chain connects TRBV27 to TRBJ2-1, with D perhaps matching TRBD2 (5 bases). This CDR3 contains 15 residues. Per the germline V gene, CDR1 is MNHEY and CDR2 is SMNVEV (reference sequence). V was cut by 5 bases and J by 6 bases, with 17 bases left in between. Here the CDR3 DNA reads TGTGCCAGCAGTGCCCGACTACCCGGCGGCAATGAGCAGTTCTTC. It specifies CASSARLPGGNEQFF.

This clonotype was picked up many times. The CDR3 here is CSASGGPTEAFF. Here the CDR3 DNA reads TGCAGTGCTAGCGGCGGGCCCACTGAAGCTTTCTTT. The rearrangement joins TRBV20-1 to TRBJ1-1, with D unresolved. CDR1 DFQATT and CDR2 SNEGSKA come from the germline V gene (reference sequence). The CDR3 consists of 12 residues. The V end lost 3 bases, the J end lost 4 bases, and 9 bases lay between the germline ends.

A remark on this clonotype: The junction departs from the called germline gene at one end, perhaps through a read error. CDR3: CASSIRGRSIDTQYF. CDR3 DNA: TGTGCCAGTAGTATCCGTGGGAGAAGCATAGATACGCAGTATTTT. The V call is TRBV19, the J call TRBJ2-3; a weak D match, TRBD2 (5 bases). This CDR3 region has 15 residues. Germline assignment: CDR1 LNHDA and CDR2 SQIVND (reference sequence). The full variable domain, completed using reference TRBV19 and TRBJ2-3, is DGGITQSPKYLFRKEGQNVTLSCEQNLNHDAMYWYRQDPGQGLRLIYYSQIVNDFQKGDIAEGYSVSREKKESFPLTVTSAQKNPTAFYLCASSIRGRSIDTQYFGPGTRLTVL.

This chain uses TRBV20-1 with TRBJ2-1; 14 positions agree with TRBD2. Trimming took 8 bases from V and 6 from J; bases not matched to a gene: 15. The germline gives CDR1 DFQATT, CDR2 SNEGSKA (reference sequence). The CDR3 runs to 17 residues. The CDR3 loop reads CSSTIRRLAGGGNEQFF. DNA for the CDR3: TGCAGTTCAACCATACGGCGACTAGCGGGAGGGGGCAATGAGCAGTTCTTC.

This clonotype has only one observation. A junction boundary mismatches the germline segment, possibly from a read error. J is TRBJ2-1 and V is TRBV9; TRBD2 aligns across 11 bases. This CDR3 is built from 16 residues. Germline assignment: CDR1 SGDLS and CDR2 YYNGEE. The DNA of the CDR3 is TGTGCCAGCAGAGATGCGGGACTAGCGGATGACAATGAGCCGTTCTTC. Translating gives CASRDAGLADDNEPFF.

The chain recombines TRBV12-3 or TRBV12-4 with TRBJ2-2; no clear D. Trimming stripped 2 bases from V and 7 bases from J, with 14 bases between. This CDR3 spans 15 amino acids. CDR3 in amino acids: CASSLSTIRSGELFF. The CDR3 DNA follows: TGTGCCAGCAGTTTATCGACGATTCGGAGCGGGGAGCTGTTTTTT.

This clonotype showed up many times. The rearrangement links TRBV12-3 or TRBV12-4 to TRBJ2-2; D perhaps matches TRBD1 (6 bases). V gave up 3 bases and J gave up 1 base, with 12 bases separating them. The CDR3 runs 16 residues. CDR3 bases: TGTGCCAGCAGTTTTAAGGTGACAGGGAACACCGGGGAGCTGTTTTTT. This encodes CASSFKVTGNTGELFF.

A note on this clonotype: One end of the junction does not line up with germline, which may come from a read error. This chain uses TRBV11-1 with TRBJ2-5; 9 bases are shared with TRBD1. The V gene's germline CDR1 is SGHAT and CDR2 FQDESV (reference sequence). This CDR3 has 15 amino acids. For the CDR3, the DNA is TGTGCCAGCACCCTCAACAGGGGGCACCAAGAGACCCCGTACTTC. Its protein is CASTLNRGHQETPYF.

This clonotype appeared many times. The chain joins TRBV11-2 to TRBJ1-1; D unresolved. V lost 4 bases, J lost 10 bases, and 13 bases lay in between. The germline V gene encodes CDR1 SGHAT and CDR2 FQNNGV. CDR3 length equals 12 residues. In nucleotides, the CDR3 is TGTGCCAGCAGCTCCATGGGTCGGAGAGCTTTCTTT. Residues: CASSSMGRRAFF. Complete variable domain (other parts from reference TRBV11-2 and TRBJ1-1): EAGVAQSPRYKIIEKRQSVAFWCNPISGHATLYWYQQILGQGPKLLIQFQNNGVVDDSQLPKDRFSAERLKGVDSTLKIQPAKLEDSAVYLCASSSMGRRAFFGQGTRLTVV.

This rearrangement joins TRBV12-3 or TRBV12-4 to TRBJ2-2, with D possibly called TRBD1 or TRBD2 (5 bases each). Trimming removed 1 base from V and 2 bases from J, with 17 bases in between. CDR3 length: 18 amino acids. The CDR3 DNA follows: TGTGCCAGCAGTTTAGGCACAGGTCCGGGATTAAACACCGGGGAGCTGTTTTTT. This encodes CASSLGTGPGLNTGELFF.

This clonotype was counted at least ten times. The gene calls are TRBV6-1 and TRBJ2-2; D is perhaps TRBD1 (6 bases). Germline CDR1 and CDR2: MNHNS and SASEGT. CDR3 length equals 14 residues. V was pared by 8 bases and J by 1 base, with 11 bases between. As DNA, the CDR3 is TGTGCCAGCGTCGAGGGACAGAACACCGGGGAGCTGTTTTTT. This gives the protein CASVEGQNTGELFF.

The chain couples TRBV7-9 to TRBJ2-3, with TRBD2 matching over 8 bases. The V and J ends lost 3 bases and 3 bases, in that order; junction bases with no gene match: 11. The CDR3 loop spans 17 amino acids. Germline CDR1 SEHNR, CDR2 FQNEAQ (reference sequence). CDR3 protein: CASSFLASGFGTDTQYF. CDR3 nucleotide sequence: TGTGCCAGCAGCTTCTTGGCTAGCGGGTTTGGGACAGATACGCAGTATTTT. Combining the CDR3 with reference TRBV7-9 and TRBJ2-3 gives the whole variable domain DTGVSQNPRHKITKRGQNVTFRCDPISEHNRLYWYRQTLGQGPEFLTYFQNEAQLEKSRLLSDRFSAERPKGSFSTLEIQRTEQGDSAMYLCASSFLASGFGTDTQYFGPGTRLTVL.

This clonotype has more than one count but fewer than ten. The rearrangement links TRBV10-3 to TRBJ1-1; 9 positions agree with TRBD1. The germline CDR1 and CDR2 sequences are ENHRY and SYGVKD. V lost 7 bases, J lost 8 bases, and 8 bases stayed unmatched. The CDR3 is made up of 13 amino acids. This CDR3 reads CAINPDRGSEAFF. CDR3 in DNA: TGTGCCATCAACCCCGACAGGGGGAGCGAAGCTTTCTTT.

About this clonotype itself: This may be a read error: a much more frequent sequence differs by one nucleotide. The chain recombines TRBV12-3 or TRBV12-4 with TRBJ1-1; no clear D gene. This CDR3 is built from 14 residues. CDR3 in DNA: TGTGCCGGCAGTTTACTCGGGCCGTACACTGAAGCTTTCTTT. Translated, it gives CAGSLLGPYTEAFF.

This clonotype was recorded many times. The J gene is TRBJ1-2, the V gene TRBV12-3 or TRBV12-4, with D uncertain. The CDR3 extends over 12 amino acids. V was pared by 2 bases and J by 7 bases, with 8 bases between. Here the CDR3 DNA reads TGTGCCAGCAGTTTAATCGTCGGTGGCTACACCTTC. Translation gives CASSLIVGGYTF.

This clonotype was seen many times. The chain is built from TRBV5-1 and TRBJ2-7, with 14 bases fitting TRBD2. V was pared by 2 bases and J by 2 bases, with 3 bases of the junction left unmatched. Germline V gene lookup returns CDR1 SGHRS and CDR2 YFSETQ. This CDR3 region has 16 residues. The CDR3: CASSFLTSGRAYEQYF. DNA for the CDR3: TGCGCCAGCAGCTTCCTGACTAGCGGGAGGGCCTACGAGCAGTACTTC. Full variable domain (missing parts from reference TRBV5-1 and TRBJ2-7): KAGVTQTPRYLIKTRGQQVTLSCSPISGHRSVSWYQQTPGQGLQFLFEYFSETQRNKGNFPGRFSGRQFSNSRSEMNVSTLELGDSALYLCASSFLTSGRAYEQYFGPGTRLTVT.

This clonotype was seen many times. The CDR3 nucleotides read TGCAGTGCTAGCGGTGGGACAGGGGGTGGAACTGAAGCTTTCTTT. This sequence encodes CSASGGTGGGTEAFF. This rearrangement joins TRBV20-1 to TRBJ1-1; 11 bases match TRBD1. The CDR3 loop spans 15 amino acids. CDR1 and CDR2 (germline): DFQATT, SNEGSKA (reference sequence). The ends lost 3 bases at V and 5 bases at J; junction bases unmatched: 8.

This clonotype was counted many times. This chain links TRBV28 with TRBJ1-4; D unclear. CDR1 and CDR2 (germline): MDHEN, SYDVKM. The CDR3 loop spans 15 amino acids. Between the trimmed V and J ends, which lost 0 bases and 0 bases, there was a span of 5 bases. CDR3 loop: CASSLWAATNEKLFF. The CDR3 bases are TGTGCCAGCAGTTTATGGGCGGCAACTAATGAAAAACTGTTTTTT.

V usage is TRBV2 and J usage is TRBJ2-7, with 7 bases that match TRBD2. With V trimmed by 8 bases and J by 5 bases, 9 bases remained unmatched. In germline, CDR1 is SNHLY, CDR2 FYNNEI. The CDR3 runs 13 residues. The CDR3 DNA is TGTGCCAGCCTCGGACTAGGAGGCAACGAGCAGTACTTC. Its translation: CASLGLGGNEQYF. Using reference TRBV2 and TRBJ2-7 for the parts outside the CDR3, the full variable domain is EPEVTQTPSHQVTQMGQEVILRCVPISNHLYFYWYRQILGQKVEFLVSFYNNEISEKSEIFDDQFSVERPDGSNFTLKIRSTKLEDSAMYFCASLGLGGNEQYFGPGTRLTVT.

This clonotype appeared many times. This rearrangement joins TRBV12-3 or TRBV12-4 to TRBJ2-3; D not certain. Trimming pared 5 bases from V and 1 base from J, leaving 7 bases between. The CDR3 is 13 residues long. CDR3 region: CASSLSGTDTQYF. The DNA for the CDR3 is TGTGCCAGCAGTCTTTCCGGCACAGATACGCAGTATTTT.

As to this clonotype: Being one base from a much bigger clone, this may be a read error. The chain carries TRBV11-3 and TRBJ2-3, with D unclear. Germline assignment: CDR1 SGHNT and CDR2 YENEEA. This CDR3 contains 14 residues. Deletions cut 0 bases from V and 4 bases from J, with 8 bases between. The CDR3 loop is CASSLERSADTQYF. In nucleotides, the CDR3 is TGTGCCAGCAGCTTAGAGCGGAGCGCAGATACGCAGTATTTT.

This clonotype was detected many times. The rearrangement links TRBV10-3 to TRBJ2-1; 8 nucleotides align to TRBD2. The CDR3 spans 16 residues. Germline V gives CDR1 ENHRY, CDR2 SYGVKD. Trimming removed 0 bases from V and 8 bases from J; junction bases left unmatched: 9. The CDR3 DNA follows: TGTGCCATCAGTGAGTCAACGGGAGGGCCTTTCGATGAGCAGTTCTTC. Residues: CAISESTGGPFDEQFF.

In this sample, this clonotype turned up many times. This chain joins TRBV12-3 or TRBV12-4 and TRBJ2-1; D is perhaps TRBD2 (5 bases). Trimming pared 1 base from V and 9 bases from J, leaving 25 bases between. The CDR3 runs 18 residues. The chain's CDR3 is CASSLDPVRGLLPIEQFF. The CDR3 DNA sequence: TGTGCCAGCAGTTTAGATCCGGTCCGCGGACTCCTTCCCATTGAGCAGTTCTTC.

The chain carries TRBV19 and TRBJ1-1; 11 bases are a match to TRBD1. This CDR3 contains 13 residues. With 9 bases clipped from V and 4 bases from J, the junction kept 4 bases outside the gene matches. Germline CDR1 and CDR2: LNHDA and SQIVND (reference sequence). CDR3 sequence: CASRGQGVTEAFF. DNA for the CDR3: TGTGCCAGCCGGGGACAGGGGGTCACTGAAGCTTTCTTT.

The chain has TRBV6-2 or TRBV6-3 and TRBJ2-1; maybe TRBD2 (6 bases). CDR1 is MNHEY, CDR2 SVGEGT, per germline. Trimming left V 6 bases short and J 9 bases short, with 12 bases between. CDR3 length: 12 residues. The CDR3: CASRVEGGEQFF. DNA of the CDR3: TGTGCCAGCAGAGTTGAGGGAGGTGAGCAGTTCTTC.

This clonotype was seen only a few times. V usage is TRBV28 and J usage is TRBJ1-2; 9 nucleotides align to TRBD1. CDR3 length: 14 amino acids. The germline CDR1 and CDR2 sequences are MDHEN and SYDVKM. With V trimmed by 4 bases and J by 4 bases, 4 bases remained unmatched. The CDR3 DNA reads TGTGCCAGCAGTTCGGGACAGGGCATCTATGGCTACACCTTC. It is translated as CASSSGQGIYGYTF.

This clonotype was seen more than once but under ten times. The gene calls are TRBV9 and TRBJ1-5; possible D gene TRBD1, 6 bases. V gave up 3 bases and J gave up 4 bases, with 11 bases separating them. The CDR3 has 14 amino acids. Germline V lookup: CDR1 SGDLS, CDR2 YYNGEE. The CDR3 DNA is TGTGCCAGCAGCGCAGGGGTCGGGAATCAGCCCCAGCATTTT. This sequence encodes CASSAGVGNQPQHF.

This clonotype showed up many times. This sequence joins TRBV20-1 and TRBJ2-1; D is uncertain. V was cut by 2 bases and J by 5 bases, with 1 base left in between. The CDR3 has 10 amino acids. The V gene's germline CDR1 is DFQATT and CDR2 SNEGSKA (reference sequence). The DNA of the CDR3 is TGCAGTGCTAGAAACAATGAGCAGTTCTTC. Protein: CSARNNEQFF.